This passage covers 22 T cell receptor beta chains from one sample sequenced in a study of blood T cell repertoires in COVID-19. Profiled with immunoSEQ multiplex PCR; TCRdb holds only in-frame clones, not every one. There are around 310,000 clones in the sample; roughly 89% occur only once, and almost 9.5% lies in the top ten. The sample consisted of PBMCs or T cells enriched from blood (not recorded which). These receptors were taken from a woman in her thirties who had recovered from COVID-19.

This clone has a single count. The V and J genes are TRBV10-2 and TRBJ1-1; the D gene is possibly TRBD1 (5 bases). Deletions cut 6 bases from V and 4 bases from J, with 18 bases between. Germline-derived CDR1 and CDR2 are WSHSY and SAAADI. This CDR3 has 15 residues. CDR3 sequence reads: CASRLRGEGGTEAFF. The CDR3 DNA sequence: TGCGCCAGCAGGTTAAGAGGGGAGGGAGGCACTGAAGCTTTCTTT.

The gene calls are TRBV9 and TRBJ2-1, with 7 nucleotides matching TRBD2. The CDR3 has 17 amino acids. Germline V gives CDR1 SGDLS, CDR2 YYNGEE. The J segment lost 2 bases and the V segment lost 0 bases, leaving 8 bases of the junction unmatched. CDR3 in amino acids: CASSVGLSGTTYNEQFF. CDR3 coding DNA: TGTGCCAGCAGCGTAGGCCTTTCCGGGACTACCTACAATGAGCAGTTCTTC.

With regard to this clone: The identical CDR3 is also encoded by other nucleotide sequences in the sample. V is TRBV27 and J is TRBJ1-1; D unclear. V shed 1 base and J shed 2 bases, with 8 bases lying between them. The CDR3 runs 14 residues. Germline V gene lookup returns CDR1 MNHEY and CDR2 SMNVEV (reference sequence). The CDR3 here is CASSLLNSNTEAFF. CDR3 DNA sequence: TGTGCCAGCAGTTTATTGAACAGTAACACTGAAGCTTTCTTT.

The rearrangement joins TRBV7-9 to TRBJ2-1, with a weak D call TRBD2 (5 bases). Trimming pared 0 bases from V and 8 bases from J, leaving 8 bases between. The CDR3 consists of 13 residues. The germline V gene encodes CDR1 SEHNR and CDR2 FQNEAQ (reference sequence). The CDR3 region has the DNA TGTGCCAGCAGCTTAGCTACTAGTCATGAGCAGTTCTTC. It codes for CASSLATSHEQFF.

This clone was detected only a few times. This sequence joins TRBV6-4 and TRBJ2-3; TRBD2 aligns across 8 bases. Germline V gene lookup returns CDR1 MRHNA and CDR2 SNTAGT. The V and J ends lost 3 bases and 0 bases, in that order; junction bases with no gene match: 2. This CDR3 region has 15 residues. CDR3 in DNA: TGTGCCAGCAGTGAGCTAGCGGGTAGCACAGATACGCAGTATTTT. This translates into CASSELAGSTDTQYF.

V usage is TRBV28 and J usage is TRBJ2-7; perhaps TRBD1 as D (6 bases). This CDR3 has 15 amino acids. V lost 9 bases to trimming and J lost 0 bases, with 18 bases between them. Germline V gives CDR1 MDHEN, CDR2 SYDVKM. The CDR3 nucleotides are TGTGCCAGTCGACAGGTCAAAAGGTACTCCTACGAGCAGTACTTC. Its translation is CASRQVKRYSYEQYF.

This chain's CDR3 is CASSDRVFEKLFF. The CDR3 DNA follows: TGTGCCAGCAGTGACAGGGTCTTTGAAAAACTGTTTTTT. The chain recombines TRBV2 with TRBJ1-4; a possible D gene is TRBD1 (5 bases). The ends were cut back, 3 bases at V and 7 bases at J, with 9 bases in the middle. Germline V CDR1 and CDR2: SNHLY, FYNNEI. The CDR3 spans 13 residues.

The chain couples TRBV7-9 to TRBJ1-5; no reliable D call. Trimming pared 0 bases from V and 3 bases from J, leaving 12 bases between. The CDR3 totals 16 residues. Germline CDR1 is SEHNR and CDR2 is FQNEAQ (reference sequence). DNA of the CDR3: TGTGCCAGCAGCTTAGCAGAAGGGAGGTCCAATCAGCCCCAGCATTTT. This gives the protein CASSLAEGRSNQPQHF. Together with reference TRBV7-9 and TRBJ1-5, the CDR3 gives the full variable domain: DTGVSQNPRHKITKRGQNVTFRCDPISEHNRLYWYRQTLGQGPEFLTYFQNEAQLEKSRLLSDRFSAERPKGSFSTLEIQRTEQGDSAMYLCASSLAEGRSNQPQHFGDGTRLSIL.

This chain connects TRBV9 to TRBJ1-2; TRBD1 matches 8 bases. J gave up 5 bases and V 0 bases, and 9 bases lay outside the gene matches. This CDR3 comprises 16 residues. Germline CDR1 reads SGDLS; CDR2 reads YYNGEE. The CDR3 here is CASSVAPDRGAYGYTF. As DNA, the CDR3 is TGTGCCAGCAGCGTAGCGCCTGACAGGGGAGCGTATGGCTACACCTTC.

The genes are TRBV3-1 (or the pseudogene TRBV3-2) and TRBJ2-7; 13 positions agree with TRBD2. Germline V gene sequence: CDR1 LGHDT, CDR2 YNNKEL (reference sequence). The CDR3 covers 19 residues. V lost 8 bases, J lost 5 bases, and 21 bases stayed unmatched. In DNA form, the CDR3 reads TGTGCCAGCTCCCAAGAGGGAAGAAGGACTAGCGGGAGTATAAACGAGCAGTACTTC. This gives the protein CASSQEGRRTSGSINEQYF.

This clone came up many times. V gene TRBV27 combines with J gene TRBJ2-1; TRBD2 matches at 14 bases. Germline V gene sequence: CDR1 MNHEY, CDR2 SMNVEV (reference sequence). The CDR3 consists of 13 residues. Losses at the gene ends were 8 bases for V and 12 bases for J; bases not matched to a gene: 6. CDR3 nucleotides: TGTGCCAGCGGACTAGCGGGAGGTACTAGGCAGTTCTTC. The encoded protein is CASGLAGGTRQFF.

The J gene is TRBJ2-7, the V gene TRBV5-1; possible D gene TRBD2, 5 bases. Germline lookup yields CDR1 SGHRS and CDR2 YFSETQ. The CDR3 is 14 residues long. Trimming left V 0 bases short and J 3 bases short, with 10 bases between. Here the CDR3 reads CASSLGLGDYEQYF. The CDR3 coding sequence is TGCGCCAGCAGCTTGGGCCTCGGGGACTACGAGCAGTACTTC.

This clone was recorded a few times. The chain carries TRBV6-5 and TRBJ1-1; perhaps TRBD1 as D (6 bases). The CDR3 is 14 residues long. Germline V lookup: CDR1 MNHEY, CDR2 SVGAGI. V lost 2 bases and J 4 bases, leaving 11 bases between the germline ends. CDR3 sequence reads: CASSYTGPITEAFF. CDR3 nucleotides: TGTGCCAGCAGTTACACAGGGCCGATCACTGAAGCTTTCTTT.

This clone appeared a single time. The chain recombines TRBV19 with TRBJ2-1; 13 bases map to TRBD2. V lost 0 bases, J lost 0 bases, and 2 bases stayed unmatched. In germline, CDR1 is LNHDA, CDR2 SQIVND (reference sequence). The CDR3 is 18 residues long. CDR3 DNA sequence: TGTGCCAGTAGTATAGATCGGACTAGCGGGAGCTCCTACAATGAGCAGTTCTTC. Protein sequence: CASSIDRTSGSSYNEQFF.

In this sample, this clone turned up once. V and J are TRBV5-6 and TRBJ2-7; 7 positions match TRBD1. In germline, CDR1 is SGHDT, CDR2 YYEEEE. This CDR3 contains 13 residues. Germline trimming cut 4 bases from V and 3 bases from J; bases unmatched to any gene: 4. CDR3 sequence reads: CASSLGQDYEQYF. The CDR3 region has the DNA TGTGCCAGCAGCCTTGGACAGGACTACGAGCAGTACTTC.

This clone appeared a single time. This chain joins TRBV5-4 and TRBJ2-5; 7 bases align to TRBD1. After removal of 0 bases from V and 2 bases from J, the junction contained 4 bases not matched to a gene. Germline V gene sequence: CDR1 SGHNT, CDR2 YYREEE (reference sequence). The CDR3 extends over 15 amino acids. The CDR3 DNA follows: TGTGCCAGCAGCTTGGCAGGGGGACAGCAAGAGACCCAGTACTTC. It encodes CASSLAGGQQETQYF.

The J gene is TRBJ2-5, the V gene TRBV7-9, with D tentatively TRBD2 (6 bases). V shed 5 bases and J shed 4 bases, with 14 bases lying between them. The CDR3 totals 14 residues. Germline V gene lookup returns CDR1 SEHNR and CDR2 FQNEAQ (reference sequence). CDR3 protein: CASSPRLGLETQYF. CDR3 DNA sequence: TGTGCCAGCAGCCCCCGTTTGGGACTAGAGACCCAGTACTTC. The complete variable domain, with remaining parts taken from reference TRBV7-9 and TRBJ2-5, reads DTGVSQNPRHKITKRGQNVTFRCDPISEHNRLYWYRQTLGQGPEFLTYFQNEAQLEKSRLLSDRFSAERPKGSFSTLEIQRTEQGDSAMYLCASSPRLGLETQYFGPGTRLLVL.

The J gene is TRBJ2-7, the V gene TRBV9; 7 bases line up with TRBD1. The J segment lost 0 bases and the V segment lost 3 bases, leaving 6 bases of the junction unmatched. Germline CDR1 is SGDLS and CDR2 is YYNGEE. The CDR3 contains 15 residues. CDR3 sequence: CASSEASGGSYEQYF. CDR3 DNA: TGTGCCAGCAGCGAAGCCTCAGGGGGCTCCTACGAGCAGTACTTC.

This chain joins TRBV19 and TRBJ2-7; D might be TRBD1 (6 bases). Germline V lookup: CDR1 LNHDA, CDR2 SQIVND (reference sequence). The CDR3 consists of 12 residues. V was shortened by 4 bases and J by 4 bases, with 8 bases between the two germline ends. This chain's CDR3 is CASSKDRYEQYF. CDR3 DNA: TGTGCCAGTAGTAAGGACAGATACGAGCAGTACTTC.

This clone was seen only a few times. This rearrangement joins TRBV3-1 (or the pseudogene TRBV3-2) to TRBJ1-2; perhaps TRBD1 as D (6 bases). V lost 2 bases to trimming and J lost 0 bases, with 13 bases between them. This CDR3 has 16 amino acids. Looked up from germline, CDR1 is LGHDT and CDR2 is YNNKEL (reference sequence). The CDR3 loop reads CASSQHTGTTNYGYTF. The CDR3 DNA reads TGTGCCAGCAGCCAACACACAGGGACGACTAACTATGGCTACACCTTC.

This sequence joins TRBV15 and TRBJ2-7; 13 positions agree with TRBD2. Germline CDR1 reads LNHNV; CDR2 reads YYDKDF (reference sequence). V trimming: 5 bases; J trimming: 6 bases; junction bases outside the gene matches: 7. The CDR3 runs to 15 residues. The CDR3 sequence: CATSSRLAGGREQYF. DNA of the CDR3: TGTGCCACCAGCTCCCGACTAGCGGGAGGTCGCGAGCAGTACTTC. Supplemented by reference TRBV15 and TRBJ2-7, the full variable domain reads DAMVIQNPRYQVTQFGKPVTLSCSQTLNHNVMYWYQQKSSQAPKLLFHYYDKDFNNEADTPDNFQSRRPNTSFCFLDIRSPGLGDTAMYLCATSSRLAGGREQYFGPGTRLTVT.

This chain connects TRBV2 to TRBJ1-1; the D gene is possibly TRBD1 (5 bases). Germline V gene lookup returns CDR1 SNHLY and CDR2 FYNNEI. Trimming shortened V by 7 bases and J by 10 bases, and 13 bases separated the two germline ends. There are 11 residues in the CDR3. The CDR3 region is CASKGEVSAFF. Written as DNA, the CDR3 is TGTGCCAGCAAAGGGGAGGTCTCAGCTTTCTTT.